A selection of T cell receptor beta chains follows, all from one sample in a study of T cells after yellow fever vaccination. TCRdb passed the 5' RACE reads through MiXCR, listing each CDR3 protein once. The data hold tens of thousands of distinct CDR3 sequences, with around 3.3% observed a single time. This specimen consisted of PBMCs, either bulk or a sorted T-cell subset (CD4+, CD8+, memory, or dextramer-sorted; not recorded which), obtained more than 40 days after the first yellow fever vaccination. The source of these receptors is a man younger than 35 who received the YFV17D yellow fever vaccine. The CDR3 runs from the conserved cysteine through the conserved F or W. The order of the fields is clone size, D gene, V gene, J gene, CDR3 DNA, CDR3 protein. D genes are given only for firm matches. Size tells how often a clone was seen (once, few, many) or the class of an expanded clone, and some rows leave it out.

many	TRBD1	TRBV7-9	TRBJ1-5	TGTGCCAGCAGCCCCGGGACAGGGAATCAGCCCCAGCATTTT	CASSPGTGNQPQHF
many	-	TRBV5-1	TRBJ2-3	TGCGCCAGCAGCCTCTTCACGGGAACTAGCACAGATACGCAGTATTTT	CASSLFTGTSTDTQYF
many	-	TRBV7-3	TRBJ2-3	TGTGCCAGCAGCTTATCTAGCACAGATACGCAGTATTTT	CASSLSSTDTQYF
many	-	TRBV4-3	TRBJ2-7	TGCGCCAGCAGCCAGACTCTTCGGAGCGAGCAGTACTTC	CASSQTLRSEQYF
many	-	TRBV28	TRBJ2-4	TGTGCCAGCAGTTTATTGAGGCTAAGGAGCCTACCCAAAAACATTCAGTACTTC	CASSLLRLRSLPKNIQYF
many	-	TRBV7-2	TRBJ2-1	TGTGCCAGCAGCTTAGGGTGGGGGCGCACCTACAATGAGCAGTTCTTC	CASSLGWGRTYNEQFF
many	TRBD1	TRBV27	TRBJ2-7	TGTGCCAGCAGTTTCAATTTGCGACAGGGCGCCTACGAGCAGTACTTC	CASSFNLRQGAYEQYF
many	-	TRBV5-4	TRBJ1-1	TGTGCCAGCAGCTTGGGCCAGCCGGAGACCGAAGCTTTCTTT	CASSLGQPETEAFF
many	TRBD1	TRBV4-3	TRBJ2-1	TGCGCCAGCAGCCTCGACAGGGGCACTAACAATGAGCAGTTCTTC	CASSLDRGTNNEQFF
many	-	TRBV20-1	TRBJ2-6	TGCAGTGCTAGAGAGACGGGGGTGGGGGCCAACGTCCTGACTTTC	CSARETGVGANVLTF
many	TRBD2	TRBV5-5	TRBJ2-1	TGTGCCAGCAGCTTGGGTTTGGCGGGGGGGCACAATGAGCAGTTCTTC	CASSLGLAGGHNEQFF
many	-	TRBV15	TRBJ2-3	TGTGCCACCAGCAGAGGAATAGATACGCAGTATTTT	CATSRGIDTQYF
medium-sized	-	TRBV7-2	TRBJ1-5	TGTGCCAGCAGCTTAGTCGGCGGGGGCAATCAGCCCCAGCATTTT	CASSLVGGGNQPQHF
medium-sized	-	TRBV12-3/TRBV12-4	TRBJ2-1	TGTGCCAGCAGTTTTTGGGTTGAGCAGTTCTTC	CASSFWVEQFF
medium-sized	-	TRBV3-1	TRBJ1-3	TGTGCCAGCAGCCAAGAAACGATTGGAAACACCATATATTTT	CASSQETIGNTIYF
many	TRBD1	TRBV4-1	TRBJ1-5	TGCGCCAGCAGCCAAGGCCCCACAGGGGGCTGGCAGCCCCAGCATTTT	CASSQGPTGGWQPQHF
-	-	TRBV6-6	TRBJ1-1	TGTGCCAGCAGTCGGGAGGGACAAGGGAGGAGCACTGAAGCTTTCTTT	CASSREGQGRSTEAFF
many	-	TRBV5-1	TRBJ2-5	TGCGCCAGCAGCTTGTACCAAGAGACCCAGTACTTC	CASSLYQETQYF
many	TRBD1	TRBV5-5	TRBJ2-3	TGTGCCAGCAATCGGGGAAGGGGGCCAGATACGCAGTATTTT	CASNRGRGPDTQYF
many	-	TRBV11-2	TRBJ1-6	TGTGCCAGCAGCTACTTACCACAGGGCAGTTCTTATAATTCACCCCTCCACTTT	CASSYLPQGSSYNSPLHF
many	-	TRBV20-1	TRBJ2-2	TGCAGTGCTGGCGGTGGGGCGCCCGTAAACACCGGGGAGCTGTTTTTT	CSAGGGAPVNTGELFF
many	-	TRBV5-1	TRBJ1-4	TGCGCCAGCAGCTTGGCAATGTATGGGGGAGAACTGTTTTTT	CASSLAMYGGELFF
many	-	TRBV9	TRBJ2-3	TGTGCCAGCAGCGTCTCTCCGCCAGATACGCAGTATTTT	CASSVSPPDTQYF
many	-	TRBV7-2	TRBJ2-5	TGTGCCAGCAGCCAAACGTATCGGGGGGCATTAGAGACCCAGTACTTC	CASSQTYRGALETQYF
-	-	TRBV7-2	TRBJ1-1	TGTGCCAGCAGCTTGCAGTTGAACACTGAAGCTTTCTTT	CASSLQLNTEAFF